These T cell receptor beta chains were read from a single sample in a study of T cell responses to AZD1222 COVID-19 vaccine. Repertoires were generated with immunoSEQ multiplex PCR, while TCRdb's copy carries only in-frame clones and drops some. Altogether approximately 110,000 clones are present, about nine tenths being singletons, with the ten largest covering about 1.2%. Here the sequenced sample was peripheral blood, taken on day 0 of AZD1222 vaccination. Receptor source: an adult in good health. Both conserved end residues are part of each CDR3. D genes are given only for firm matches. The listing skips clone size in some rows; elsewhere it reads once, few, many or a size class.

j_call d_call v_call clone_size cdr3_aa cdr3_nt
TRBJ2-3 . TRBV6-4 . CASSTTSSTDTQYF TGTGCCAGCAGTACGACTAGTAGCACAGATACGCAGTATTTT
TRBJ2-3 TRBD2 TRBV27 . CASGSGLNTDTQYF TGTGCCAGCGGGTCGGGACTAAACACAGATACGCAGTATTTT
TRBJ1-2 . TRBV3-1/TRBV3-2 . CASRHARGSGYTF TGTGCCAGCAGGCATGCCAGGGGTTCTGGCTACACCTTC
TRBJ1-4 TRBD1 TRBV6-1 . CASSQTGVGKLFF TGTGCCAGCAGCCAGACAGGGGTTGGAAAACTGTTTTTT
TRBJ2-7 . TRBV2 once CASSTGQYEQYF TGTGCCAGCAGTACCGGACAGTACGAGCAGTACTTC
TRBJ2-7 . TRBV7-7 once CASSLGRGSAYEQYF TGTGCCAGCAGCTTAGGGAGGGGATCGGCGTACGAGCAGTACTTC
TRBJ1-1 TRBD1 TRBV2 . CATRQGLTEAFF TGTGCCACCAGACAGGGCCTCACTGAAGCTTTCTTT
TRBJ2-7 . TRBV7-9 . CASSLAEASYEQYF TGTGCCAGCAGCTTAGCGGAGGCCTCCTACGAGCAGTACTTC
TRBJ1-6 TRBD1 TRBV4-2 . CASSQDRVASPLHF TGTGCCAGCAGCCAGGACAGGGTAGCTTCACCCCTCCACTTT
TRBJ1-2 TRBD1 TRBV6-5 . CATGHTQGAYGYTF TGTGCCACCGGACACACCCAGGGGGCCTATGGCTACACCTTC
TRBJ1-5 TRBD1 TRBV29-1 . CSARDSLKPQHF TGCAGCGCCCGGGACAGTCTAAAGCCCCAGCATTTT
TRBJ2-5 . TRBV24-1 . CATSTSLQETQYF TGTGCCACCAGTACCAGCCTACAAGAGACCCAGTACTTC
TRBJ2-1 . TRBV7-9 once CASSYLSGGSYNEQFF TGTGCCAGCAGCTACCTCTCGGGTGGGTCCTACAATGAGCAGTTCTTC
TRBJ1-2 . TRBV7-8 . CASSPPGATTYGYTF TGTGCCAGCAGCCCCCCGGGGGCCACTACCTATGGCTACACCTTC
TRBJ1-5 . TRBV11-2 . CASRARDICTYSNQPQHF TGTGCCAGCAGGGCCCGGGACATATGTACCTATAGCAATCAGCCCCAGCATTTT
TRBJ2-5 . TRBV6-1 . CASSEVVTIQETQYF TGTGCCAGCAGTGAGGTGGTGACTATCCAAGAGACCCAGTACTTC
TRBJ2-7 . TRBV3-1/TRBV3-2 . CASSRGAYEQYF TGTGCCAGCAGCCGGGGGGCCTACGAGCAGTACTTC
TRBJ2-7 TRBD2 TRBV6-5 . CASTSGTRGTGEQYF TGTGCCAGCACCTCCGGGACTAGAGGGACGGGGGAGCAGTACTTC
TRBJ1-1 . TRBV28 . CASSRHSPTDEAFF TGTGCCAGCAGTCGCCATTCTCCGACAGATGAAGCTTTCTTT
TRBJ1-5 . TRBV5-6 . CASSQIRDTDQPQHF TGTGCCAGCAGCCAGATCCGGGACACAGATCAGCCCCAGCATTTT
TRBJ1-4 . TRBV19 once CASRITGTNYGYNEKLFF TGTGCCAGTAGGATAACAGGAACGAACTATGGTTACAATGAAAAACTGTTTTTT
TRBJ2-2 . TRBV29-1 once CSVEDRGRGTANTGELFF TGCAGCGTTGAAGATCGGGGGAGGGGGACAGCTAACACCGGGGAGCTGTTTTTT
TRBJ2-1 . TRBV6-5 once CASSYGTDYNEQFF TGTGCCAGCAGTTACGGGACGGACTACAATGAGCAGTTCTTC
TRBJ1-2 . TRBV27 once CASSSRGRVYGYTF TGTGCCAGCAGTTCCAGGGGCAGGGTCTATGGCTACACCTTC
TRBJ2-2 TRBD1 TRBV4-2 once CASSQNLAGTGGELFF TGTGCCAGCAGCCAAAACCTTGCCGGGACAGGGGGGGAGCTGTTTTTT
TRBJ1-5 . TRBV5-8 . CASSLERGGQPQHF TGTGCCAGCAGCTTGGAGAGGGGCGGGCAGCCCCAGCATTTT
TRBJ2-7 . TRBV7-9 . CASSPDLNSYEQYF TGTGCCAGCAGCCCGGACTTAAATTCCTACGAGCAGTACTTC
TRBJ2-2 TRBD2 TRBV11-3 . CASSLLAGGYTGELFF TGTGCCAGCAGCTTACTAGCGGGGGGTTACACCGGGGAGCTGTTTTTT
TRBJ2-1 TRBD2 TRBV6-2/TRBV6-3 . CASSYEASGGNEQFF TGTGCCAGCAGTTACGAGGCTAGCGGGGGGAATGAGCAGTTCTTC
TRBJ2-3 TRBD2 TRBV5-1 . CASTRTSGTDTQYF TGCGCCAGCACCCGGACTAGCGGCACAGATACGCAGTATTTT
TRBJ2-1 TRBD2 TRBV4-1 . CASSQHGLVSNEQFF TGCGCCAGCAGCCAACATGGACTAGTAAGCAATGAGCAGTTCTTC
TRBJ2-7 . TRBV20-1 . CSAHASYEQYF TGCAGTGCCCACGCTTCCTACGAGCAGTACTTC
TRBJ1-3 TRBD1 TRBV7-6 . CASSPRTGRGGNTIYF TGTGCCAGCAGCCCGAGGACAGGGAGGGGTGGAAACACCATATATTTT
TRBJ2-7 . TRBV6-5 . CASSHRRWSSYEQYF TGTGCCAGCAGTCACAGGAGATGGAGCTCCTACGAGCAGTACTTC
TRBJ1-2 TRBD1 TRBV7-9 . CASSPGDRGRGYTF TGTGCCAGCAGCCCAGGGGACAGGGGGCGCGGCTACACCTTC
TRBJ2-7 . TRBV19 . CASSRVPRVEGEQYF TGTGCCAGTAGTAGAGTTCCGAGGGTTGAGGGAGAGCAGTACTTC
TRBJ2-7 . TRBV21-1 few CASSKKGGRETYEQYF TGTGCCAGCAGCAAAAAAGGGGGGAGAGAAACCTACGAGCAGTACTTC
TRBJ1-2 . TRBV18 . CASSPAGAGYTF TGTGCCAGCTCACCAGCAGGGGCTGGCTACACCTTC
TRBJ2-7 TRBD1 TRBV5-5 . CASSLGQGLSYEQYF TGTGCCAGCAGCCTGGGACAGGGGCTCTCCTACGAGCAGTACTTC
TRBJ2-1 . TRBV7-8 . CASSLYRPPGSNEQFF TGTGCCAGCAGCTTATATAGGCCTCCTGGGAGCAATGAGCAGTTCTTC